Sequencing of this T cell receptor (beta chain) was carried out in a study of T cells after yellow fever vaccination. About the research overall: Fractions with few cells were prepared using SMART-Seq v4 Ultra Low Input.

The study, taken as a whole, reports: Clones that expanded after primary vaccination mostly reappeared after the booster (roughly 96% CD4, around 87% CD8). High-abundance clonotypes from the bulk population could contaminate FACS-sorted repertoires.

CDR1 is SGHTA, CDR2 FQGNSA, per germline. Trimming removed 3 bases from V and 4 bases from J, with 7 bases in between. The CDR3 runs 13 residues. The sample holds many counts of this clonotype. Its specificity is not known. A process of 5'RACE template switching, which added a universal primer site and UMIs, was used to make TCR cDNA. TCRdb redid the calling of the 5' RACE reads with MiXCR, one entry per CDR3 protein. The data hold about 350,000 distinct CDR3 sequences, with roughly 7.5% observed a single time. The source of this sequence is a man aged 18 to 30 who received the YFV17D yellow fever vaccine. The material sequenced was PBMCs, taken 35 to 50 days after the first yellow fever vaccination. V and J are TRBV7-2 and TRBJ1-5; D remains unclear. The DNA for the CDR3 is TGTGCCAGCAGCTTGTATAGAAATCAGCCCCAGCATTTT. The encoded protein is CASSLYRNQPQHF.